Each of the 2 T cell receptor beta chains below was sequenced from the same sample in a study of spatial heterogeneity in lung cancer. TCRdb passed the 5' RACE reads through MiXCR, listing each CDR3 protein once. The sample holds approximately 11,000 distinct CDR3 sequences; about 6.2% are singletons and the top ten take around 10%. The time point here: sample taken at primary tumor resection. The authors sequenced whole RNA from tumor, nontumor lung or frozen PBMC without sorting. Sequences were derived from normal lung tissue next to the tumor, sampled at surgery. These TCRs come from a male donor with early-stage non-small cell lung cancer.

This clonotype was picked up many times. A library prepared for alpha chains yielded this beta chain as an off-target read; its size is of little meaning. This sequence joins TRBV5-5 and TRBJ1-5; the D gene is possibly TRBD1 (6 bases). The CDR3 has 18 amino acids. Germline loops: CDR1 SGHKS, CDR2 YYEKEE (reference sequence). V was shortened by 0 bases and J by 5 bases, with 21 bases between the two germline ends. The DNA for the CDR3 is TGTGCCAGCAGCTTGGAACAGGGCGGGCAGGGGAACCATCAGCCCCAGCATTTT. Translation: CASSLEQGGQGNHQPQHF.

By proportion, this clonotype is medium-sized. The library was built for alpha chains, so this beta chain is an off-target read and its size means little. The V and J genes are TRBV20-1 and TRBJ1-1; D ambiguous. The germline V gene encodes CDR1 DFQATT and CDR2 SNEGSKA (reference sequence). V was shortened by 1 base and J by 3 bases, with 15 bases between the two germline ends. This CDR3 is built from 15 residues. The CDR3 nucleotides read TGCAGTGCTAGAGCTTCTGCCTCCGGTGACACTGAAGCTTTCTTT. Translating gives CSARASASGDTEAFF.